This T cell receptor beta chain was obtained from a study of T cell changes during pregnancy in multiple sclerosis. V was pared by 4 bases and J by 1 base, with 1 base of the junction left unmatched. Germline V gene sequence: CDR1 LGHNA, CDR2 YNFKEQ. There are 15 residues in the CDR3. Profiled with immunoSEQ multiplex PCR; TCRdb holds only in-frame clones, not every one. The sample includes 45,000 to 60,000 clones, 85% to 95% of them seen just once. The sequence derives from a female donor with multiple sclerosis, enrolled in a pregnancy study. The V and J genes are TRBV4-2 and TRBJ1-5, with TRBD1 identical over 10 bases. The sequenced sample was CD4+ T cells from peripheral blood mononuclear cells, obtained in the third trimester of pregnancy. CDR3 nucleotide sequence: TGTGCCAGCAGCCCGGGACAGGGGAGCAATCAGCCCCAGCATTTT. Protein product: CASSPGQGSNQPQHF.